This T cell receptor beta chain is drawn from a study of cytomegalovirus exposure and HLA in healthy donors (dated by TCRdb to the late 2010s). Regarding the complete study: According to an earlier analysis of several hundred of the donors, about 170 million T cells yielded over 90 million unique TCR beta sequences and 276 Gb of sequence data. Rather than using new phenotypic data, the later analysis identified candidate immune exposures from TCR beta sequences and from how often those sequences occurred across donors. The study aimed to test whether cataloging public T cell receptors could reveal signatures of past pathogen exposure. High-throughput TCR immunosequencing, statistical association of individual TCRs with disease status, and machine learning were combined to predict cytomegalovirus infection status. An earlier analysis of a few hundred of the donors applied high-throughput TCR beta sequencing to assess whether each TCR beta V gene segment acted as functional or pseudogenic. A later analysis re-analyzed previously published TCR beta repertoires from 600 to 850 donors and added high-resolution HLA genotyping to study TCR occurrence patterns. A later genetic analysis used genome-wide SNP genotypes for about three fifths of the 666 donors, treating that subset as a discovery cohort. Both class I and class II loci were covered by HLA typing, at four-digit resolution. A few DR-DQ haplotypes were treated as single units for association and clustering because of strong linkage in the cohort. All discovery cohort repertoires had been generated using a single sequencing platform. Donor age, sex, ethnicity and CMV serostatus were collected together with the repertoire data. The genetic ancestry cluster associated with self-reported Caucasian donors included 70% to 85% of the approximately 410 genotyped donors. The number of typed donors differed by locus: about 620-630 for A, B, C, DRB1 and DQB1; approximately 520 for DQA1; approximately 600 for DPA1; and approximately 450 for DPB1. A separate validation cohort of roughly 130 different subjects was used in addition to the 666-subject first cohort. An early release that covered fewer than 800 HLA-typed donors contained about 290 gigabases of sequencing data and tens of millions of unique TCR sequences. The study profiled the T cell repertoires of some 610 subjects by immunosequencing and related them to cytomegalovirus serostatus. Among about 370 genotyped donors of the cohort, an average of around 250,000 unique TCR beta nucleotide sequences was sequenced per donor, of which approximately 19% were non-productive. The study at large found these results: Immune exposure information for the cohort was limited to CMV serostatus. Cytomegalovirus status was reported to be diagnosed by the classifier with high specificity and sensitivity in both the original and validation cohorts. Because HLA typing was unavailable for some donors at each locus, only the typed subset was used in association tests. According to the authors, the approach could potentially be generalized to other disease states and immunological phenotypes. A cluster of highly shared sequence variants was judged likely to represent a technical artifact of the sequencing pipeline. A total of fewer than 200 TCR beta chains were listed by the study as associated with cytomegalovirus. The cohort was sequenced for TCR beta chains only, and without alpha or paired-chain data the features that could be detected were limited. In an earlier analysis of 587 of the donors, most TCR beta V segments were observed in productive rearrangements about 87% or about 30% of the time, broadly matching IMGT annotations. Several of the top co-occurrence clusters appeared to be linked to parvovirus B19, influenza, CMV and Epstein-Barr virus, according to a later analysis. Because the 87-base-pair reads could not distinguish some IMGT-functional V segments, including TRBV6-2 and TRBV6-3, those segments were excluded. Specific HLA alleles were associated with 18,000 or so TCR beta sequences at a false discovery rate of 0.05 in a later analysis. The presence/absence analyses assumed that sequencing depth was roughly uniform across donors, and that assumption may not be true. Assigning TCR associations to individual alleles was difficult when HLA alleles, especially DR and DQ, strongly co-occurred. Compared with equally common non-associated chains, HLA-associated TCR beta chains in a later analysis were more clonally expanded and had lower generation probabilities. A later genetic analysis reported fewer N-insertions in productive TCRs among donors in an Asian-associated ancestry cluster than the roughly 700-donor mean. In a later analysis, most CMV-associated TCR beta chains were found to appear HLA-restricted, with HLA associations seemingly driven largely by CMV exposure. A further reported finding was that TCR beta sequences accurately predicted the HLA-A and HLA-B alleles for most subjects in the first cohort. A later genetic analysis associated a missense DCLRE1C variant with V-gene and J-gene trimming of TCR beta chains, and an independent cohort replicated the association. In vitro tests confirmed that three of the cytomegalovirus-associated TCR beta chains recognize cytomegalovirus antigens. Correlated functional status among segregating V segments might be attributable to linkage disequilibrium, but an unknown experimental factor could not be ruled out. Over 15 rarely observed V segments, including chromosome 9 orphons, were excluded from the earlier analysis of 550 to 700 of the donors because counts were too low. Most TCR sequences were seen in very few donors, while some public TCRs were found in many individuals. According to a later analysis, TCR association rates differed among HLA loci, with DRB1 alleles showing the most associated TCRs and HLA-C alleles showing the fewest.

The cohort consisted of 650 to 850 healthy bone marrow donors. At the time of sampling, all cohort members were nominally healthy, though unrecorded immune exposures were likely present. The donor tested CMV seronegative and was one of the 352 seronegative cohort members. Every donor gave a peripheral blood sample, and the peripheral blood mononuclear cells from that sample were used for TCR beta sequencing. Genomic DNA extraction from the blood cell samples was performed with the Qiagen DNeasy Blood Extraction Kit. V was cut back by 1 base and J by 8 bases, leaving a gap of 16 bases between them. The CDR3 goes from the cysteine to the phenylalanine over 15 residues. The retained sequence is limited to the CDR3, 45 bases, with the frame set at the first base. From a lookup of the germline V gene (reference sequence), CDR1 and CDR2 are SGHNT and YYREEE. Library preparation employed the immunoSEQ multiplex PCR assay. For the multiplex PCR, a mixture combining 60 forward primers for TCR Vbeta segments and 13 reverse primers for TCR Jbeta segments was used. A multiplex PCR assay on genomic DNA amplified the CDR3 region of rearranged TCR beta genes. Amplified TCR beta libraries were sequenced as 87-base-pair reads on the Illumina HiSeq System. From the authors' description of their analysis: Across the 670 or so repertoires, a later analysis counted 78 million or so unique TCR beta chains, roughly 11 million of which were shared by at least two donors. A nearest-neighbor algorithm error-corrected the raw reads and collapsed the reads into unique sequences, merging closely related sequences to remove PCR and sequencing errors. V, D and J gene segments were assigned by aligning CDR3 sequences to IMGT reference sequences. For a sequence to be retained, a match of at least six nucleotides to both a V gene segment and a J gene segment was required. Rearrangements were classified as productive when the CDR3 lacked stop codons and remained in frame with V and J, and all other rearrangements were classified as non-productive. CDR3 was defined according to IMGT convention as the region running from the second conserved V-encoded cysteine to the conserved J-encoded phenylalanine. The earlier analysis of about 530 of the donors excluded any sequence lacking an unambiguous match to a single V gene segment. An earlier analysis of about 590 of the donors classified V segments as functional when productive rearrangements were above 56.7% and as segregating when the standard deviation between donors was above 5%. To diagnose cytomegalovirus status from the catalog of TCR beta chain sequences, a statistical classification framework was built. V and J gene assignment, in a later analysis, came from comparing TCR nucleotide sequences with IMGT/GENE-DB human TR gene sequences. A later analysis assigned CDR3 sequences and most-parsimonious VDJ recombination scenarios with the TCRdist pipeline. In a later analysis, each TCR beta chain was defined by its CDR3 amino acid sequence together with its V-gene family, and reads without a unique V-gene family were excluded. As a way to deal with suspected cross-contamination and a sequencing artifact, a later analysis dropped over 550 nucleotide sequences that were highly shared and had low generation probability. For each public chain, a later analysis derived a clonal expansion index from normalized ranks of inferred template counts within each repertoire. In a later analysis, generation probabilities were computed using a VDJ recombination model fitted to out-of-frame rearrangements, and the results were checked against IGoR. Hypergeometric tests were used in a later analysis to score TCR-TCR, TCR-HLA and TCR-CMV co-occurrence, with a repertoire-size bias correction applied to the TCR pairs. In a later analysis, false discovery rates were estimated by permuting HLA or CMV assignments 20 times. A later analysis grouped co-occurring TCRs with DBSCAN, adding TCRdist sequence similarity when clustering within HLA-allele-positive subsets. Repertoires with fewer than 30,000 or more than 120,000 public chains, plus five repertoires with anomalous nucleotide sharing, were excluded from co-occurrence clustering. TCRdb provides this immuneACCESS table in a form limited to in-frame rearrangements. Some clones are lacking; in checked studies, under half of them reflect an unresolved V gene, and why the rest are absent is not known. From that table come the V and J calls and clone size; the DNA was used to work out D and trimming. For this sample the table gives approximately 74,000 clones, of which over 70% were detected only once. 7% to 8.5% of the sample goes to the ten largest clones.

Comments on this clone: Its binding antigen is unknown. Base qualities are missing; no much larger clone stands one base away.

This sequence originates from a woman aged 40 to 50 in good health and CMV-seronegative. The sequencing sample was made of PBMCs. The V gene is TRBV5-4 and the J gene is TRBJ2-1, with the D gene call left open. CDR3 loop: CASSLYPVVSHEQFF. The DNA sequence is given as TGTGCCAGCAGCTTGTACCCCGTAGTATCCCATGAGCAGTTCTTC. The CDR3 plus the reference TRBV5-4 and TRBJ2-1 genes for the other parts give the full variable domain: ETGVTQSPTHLIKTRGQQVTLRCSSQSGHNTVSWYQQALGQGPQFIFQYYREEENGRGNFPPRFSGLQFPNYSSELNVNALELDDSALYLCASSLYPVVSHEQFFGPGTRLTVL.